Detailed here is one T cell receptor beta chain. Its antigen is currently unknown. Trimming took off 6 bases at V and 1 base at J, with 12 bases between the two ends. The CDR3 spans 14 residues. Germline CDR1 is MNHNY and CDR2 is SVGAGI (reference sequence). This specimen belongs to a study of cytomegalovirus exposure and HLA in healthy donors. The PCR was carried out with 60 Vbeta primers and 13 Jbeta primers. Here immunoSEQ multiplex PCR was the method, and the copy in TCRdb shows in-frame clones only, minus some. The repertoire holds some 60,000 clones, approximately 80% seen once, with around 5.4% in the top ten. Study-wide points: Common viral pathogens seemed to be connected with several of the most significant clusters, according to a later analysis. No immune exposure information besides CMV serostatus was available.

The V and J genes are TRBV6-6 and TRBJ1-1; D perhaps matches TRBD1 (5 bases). Source material: PBMCs. The TCR was taken from a male donor in good health and CMV-seronegative. The CDR3 nucleotides are TGTGCCAGCAGCCCGGGGGGATCGAACACTGAAGCTTTCTTT. Protein product: CASSPGGSNTEAFF.